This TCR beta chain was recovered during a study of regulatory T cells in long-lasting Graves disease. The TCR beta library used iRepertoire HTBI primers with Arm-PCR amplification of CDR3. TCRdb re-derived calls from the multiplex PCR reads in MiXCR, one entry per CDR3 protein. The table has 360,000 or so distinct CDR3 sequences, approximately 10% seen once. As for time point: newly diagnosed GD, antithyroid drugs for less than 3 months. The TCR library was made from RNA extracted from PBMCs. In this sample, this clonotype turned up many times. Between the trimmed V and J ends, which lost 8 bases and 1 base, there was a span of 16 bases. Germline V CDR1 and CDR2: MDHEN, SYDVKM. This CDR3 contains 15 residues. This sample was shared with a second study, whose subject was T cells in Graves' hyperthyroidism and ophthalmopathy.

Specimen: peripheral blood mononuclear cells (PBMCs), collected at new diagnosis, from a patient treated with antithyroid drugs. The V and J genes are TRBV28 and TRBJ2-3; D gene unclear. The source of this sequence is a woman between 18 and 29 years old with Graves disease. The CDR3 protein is CASGPTQKRTDTQYF. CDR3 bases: TGTGCCAGCGGTCCAACCCAGAAACGCACAGATACGCAGTATTTT.